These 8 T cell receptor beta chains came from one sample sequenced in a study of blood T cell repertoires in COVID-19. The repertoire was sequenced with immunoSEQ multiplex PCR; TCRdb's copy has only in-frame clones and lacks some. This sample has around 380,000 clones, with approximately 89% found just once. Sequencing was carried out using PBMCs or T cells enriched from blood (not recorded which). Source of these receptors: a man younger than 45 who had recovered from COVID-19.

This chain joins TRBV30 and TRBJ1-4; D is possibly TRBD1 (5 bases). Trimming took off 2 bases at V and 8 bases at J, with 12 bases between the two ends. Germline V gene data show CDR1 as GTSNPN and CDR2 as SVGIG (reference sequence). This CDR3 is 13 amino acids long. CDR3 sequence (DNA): TGTGCCTGGAGTACCAGGGAGGGGGAAAAACTGTTTTTT. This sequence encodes CAWSTREGEKLFF.

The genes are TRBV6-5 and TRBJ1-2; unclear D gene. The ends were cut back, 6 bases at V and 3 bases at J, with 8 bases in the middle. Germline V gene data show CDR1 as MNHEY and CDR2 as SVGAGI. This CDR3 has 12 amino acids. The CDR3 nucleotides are TGTGCCAGCAGGAAGGGAGACTATGGCTACACCTTC. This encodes CASRKGDYGYTF.

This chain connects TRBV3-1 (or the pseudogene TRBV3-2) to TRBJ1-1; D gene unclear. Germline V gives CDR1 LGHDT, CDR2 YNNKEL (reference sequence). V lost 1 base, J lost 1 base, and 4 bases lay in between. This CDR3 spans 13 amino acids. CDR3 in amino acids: CASSQGQNTEAFF. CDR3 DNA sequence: TGTGCCAGCAGCCAAGGTCAGAACACTGAAGCTTTCTTT.

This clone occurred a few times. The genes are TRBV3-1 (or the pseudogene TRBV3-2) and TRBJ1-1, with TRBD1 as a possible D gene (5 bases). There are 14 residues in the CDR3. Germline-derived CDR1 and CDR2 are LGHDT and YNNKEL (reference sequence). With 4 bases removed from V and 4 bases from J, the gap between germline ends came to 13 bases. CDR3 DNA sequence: TGTGCCAGCAGCCCCTCGGGGGGTGGCACTGAAGCTTTCTTT. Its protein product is CASSPSGGGTEAFF.

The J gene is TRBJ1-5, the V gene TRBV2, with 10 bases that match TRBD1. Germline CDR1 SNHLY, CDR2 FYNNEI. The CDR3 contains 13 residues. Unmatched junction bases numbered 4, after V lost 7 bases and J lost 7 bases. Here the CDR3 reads CASNGQGGQPQHF. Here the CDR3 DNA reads TGTGCCAGCAACGGACAGGGGGGCCAGCCCCAGCATTTT.

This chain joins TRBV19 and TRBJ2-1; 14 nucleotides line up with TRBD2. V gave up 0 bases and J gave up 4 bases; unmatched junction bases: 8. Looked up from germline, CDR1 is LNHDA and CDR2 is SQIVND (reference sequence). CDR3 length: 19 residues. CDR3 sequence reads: CASSIDAGTSGGIYNEQFF. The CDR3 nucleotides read TGTGCCAGTAGTATAGATGCAGGGACTAGCGGGGGAATTTACAATGAGCAGTTCTTC.

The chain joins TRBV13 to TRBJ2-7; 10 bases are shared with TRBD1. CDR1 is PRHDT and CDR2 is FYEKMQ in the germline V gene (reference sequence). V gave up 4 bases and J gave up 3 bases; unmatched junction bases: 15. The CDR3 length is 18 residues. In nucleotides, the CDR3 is TGTGCCAGCAGCTACACCATACCAACGGGACAGGGGCTCTACGAGCAGTACTTC. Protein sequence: CASSYTIPTGQGLYEQYF.

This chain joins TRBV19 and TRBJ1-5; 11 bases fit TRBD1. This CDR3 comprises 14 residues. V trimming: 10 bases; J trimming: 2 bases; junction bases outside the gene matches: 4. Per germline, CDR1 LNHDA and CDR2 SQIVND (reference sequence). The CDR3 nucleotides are TGTGCCACCGGGACAGGGGGACGCAATCAGCCCCAGCATTTT. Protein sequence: CATGTGGRNQPQHF. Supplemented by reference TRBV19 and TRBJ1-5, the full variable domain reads DGGITQSPKYLFRKEGQNVTLSCEQNLNHDAMYWYRQDPGQGLRLIYYSQIVNDFQKGDIAEGYSVSREKKESFPLTVTSAQKNPTAFYLCATGTGGRNQPQHFGDGTRLSIL.